Listed below are T cell receptor beta chains from one sample, sequenced in a study of beta chain features in type 1 diabetes. Sequenced by immunoSEQ multiplex PCR; TCRdb stores in-frame clones only, minus some. The data show about half a million clones, approximately 31% seen once. Sequencing was performed on naive CD4+ T cells from blood. The receptor source for this set is a man aged 18 to 30 in good health. Both conserved end residues are part of each CDR3. The order of the fields is V gene, D gene, CDR3 length, clone size, J gene, CDR3 DNA, CDR3 protein. D genes are given only for firm matches. Expanded clones get a size class; other rows say once, few or many, or leave the size out.

>TRBV30|-|11|few|TRBJ2-3
TGTGCCTGGAGGTTAGGAGATACGCAGTATTTT
CAWRLGDTQYF
>TRBV30|-|13|-|TRBJ2-5
TGTGCCTGGAGTGTAGCAGGGGTGGAGACCCAGTACTTC
CAWSVAGVETQYF
>TRBV25-1|-|18|once|TRBJ2-3
TGTGCCAGCAGTGACGGTGGGGAGAGCCAAACTAGCACAGATACGCAGTATTTT
CASSDGGESQTSTDTQYF
>TRBV29-1|-|12|few|TRBJ1-1
TGCAGCGTTGTAACAGGGTGGACTGAAGCTTTCTTT
CSVVTGWTEAFF
>TRBV5-6|-|16|-|TRBJ2-6
TGTGCCAGCAGCTTGGTCCGCCAGACAGGGGCCAACGTCCTGACTTTC
CASSLVRQTGANVLTF
>TRBV27|TRBD2|14|-|TRBJ2-5
TGTGCCAGCAGACCGGGACTAGATAGAGAGACCCAGTACTTC
CASRPGLDRETQYF
>TRBV29-1|TRBD1|14|few|TRBJ2-2
TGCAGCGTTACAGGGGGCCTTAACACCGGGGAGCTGTTTTTT
CSVTGGLNTGELFF
>TRBV27|-|13|-|TRBJ2-1
TGTGCCAGCAGCTTTGACTCCTACAATGAGCAGTTCTTC
CASSFDSYNEQFF
>TRBV10-3|-|12|few|TRBJ2-7
TGTGCCATCAGTGGGGGCGGGATAGAGCAGTACTTC
CAISGGGIEQYF
>TRBV15|-|15|few|TRBJ2-3
TGTGCCACCAGCAGAGGAAGGCAGGGAGAAGGTACGCAGTATTTT
CATSRGRQGEGTQYF
>TRBV30|-|12|-|TRBJ1-2
TGTGCCTGGAGTGCACAGGCGTATGGCTACACCTTC
CAWSAQAYGYTF